A selection of T cell receptor beta chains follows, all from one sample in a study of blood T cell repertoires in COVID-19. TCRdb keeps only in-frame clones here, not all; method: immunoSEQ multiplex PCR. The table includes about 480,000 clones, about nine tenths detected once. Material for sequencing was PBMCs or T cells enriched from blood (not recorded which). Receptors were obtained from a woman in her sixties who had recovered from COVID-19. The CDR3 runs from the conserved cysteine through the conserved F or W. The order of the fields is CDR3 DNA, CDR3 protein, clone size, V gene, J gene, D gene. A D gene is named only where the DNA matches it firmly. Clone sizes are given selectively: once, few, many, or a class where the clone is expanded.

TGTGCCAGCAGCTTTTCTAGCCAAGAGACCCAGTACTTC	CASSFSSQETQYF	-	TRBV7-9	TRBJ2-5	-
TGTGCCAGCAGTCCCGGGACAGGGGCCAACAATCAGCCCCAGCATTTT	CASSPGTGANNQPQHF	-	TRBV2	TRBJ1-5	TRBD1
TGTGCCAGCAAAAAACCCCTGGGGGGTACCTACAATGAGCAGTTCTTC	CASKKPLGGTYNEQFF	-	TRBV5-8	TRBJ2-1	-
TGTGCCAGCAGTGAACAGGGGGCCTCCTACAATGAGCAGTTCTTC	CASSEQGASYNEQFF	-	TRBV2	TRBJ2-1	TRBD1
TGTGCCAGCAGTCGAATAGGTAGCGTCGATGAGCAGTTCTTC	CASSRIGSVDEQFF	-	TRBV25-1	TRBJ2-1	-
TGTGCCAGCAGCCCAGCTGGAGGGAACTATGGCTACACCTTC	CASSPAGGNYGYTF	once	TRBV3-1/TRBV3-2	TRBJ1-2	-
TGCGCCAGCAGCTTGGATACAGGGGGCTATCGAAGTGGCTACACCTTC	CASSLDTGGYRSGYTF	once	TRBV5-1	TRBJ1-2	TRBD1
TGTGCCAGCAGCCAACAGGACAGGGGCTATGGCTACACCTTC	CASSQQDRGYGYTF	-	TRBV3-1/TRBV3-2	TRBJ1-2	TRBD1
TGTGCCAGCAGTAGGGGACAGGGAGCACCCCTCCACTTT	CASSRGQGAPLHF	-	TRBV28	TRBJ1-6	TRBD1
TGTGCCAGCAGTTTATCTTCCGACAGGGGGTATGGTAAGCCCCAGCATTTT	CASSLSSDRGYGKPQHF	-	TRBV27	TRBJ1-5	TRBD1
TGTGCCAGCAGCTTGGAACAGTATGAAAAACTGTTTTTT	CASSLEQYEKLFF	-	TRBV5-6	TRBJ1-4	-
TGTGCCAGCAGGGGGGGGCCTGCCAGGAGACAAGAGACCCAGTACTTC	CASRGGPARRQETQYF	-	TRBV11-2	TRBJ2-5	-
TGCGCCAGCAGCGTCTCCGGGACAGGGGTTAATTCACCCCTCCACTTT	CASSVSGTGVNSPLHF	-	TRBV5-1	TRBJ1-6	TRBD1
TGTGCCAGCAGTGGTTGGACAGGGACTGAAGCTTTCTTT	CASSGWTGTEAFF	-	TRBV7-6	TRBJ1-1	TRBD1
TGTGCCAGCAGCCTTTTGACGGGAGACGGATATGGCTACACCTTC	CASSLLTGDGYGYTF	-	TRBV6-6	TRBJ1-2	-
TGTGCCAGCAGCTCCATATACTCCCCCGGGGTCTCCTACGAGCAGTACTTC	CASSSIYSPGVSYEQYF	-	TRBV7-8	TRBJ2-7	-
TGTGCCTGGAGTGCTGGGACAGGGGCGTTTTATAATTCACCCCTCCACTTT	CAWSAGTGAFYNSPLHF	-	TRBV30	TRBJ1-6	TRBD1
TGTGCCAGCTCCGTAGCGGGGGGGCGAACCGGGGAGCTGTTTTTT	CASSVAGGRTGELFF	-	TRBV11-2	TRBJ2-2	TRBD2
TGTGCCAGTAGAGCGACCGGGACAGGGGACACCGGGGAGCTGTTTTTT	CASRATGTGDTGELFF	-	TRBV19	TRBJ2-2	TRBD1
TGTGCCAGCAGTTACAGGGAGACCTCTGGAAACACCATATATTTT	CASSYRETSGNTIYF	-	TRBV6-2/TRBV6-3	TRBJ1-3	-
TGTGCCACCCTTGGCCCAAAGCGGAACACTGAAGCTTTCTTT	CATLGPKRNTEAFF	once	TRBV10-3	TRBJ1-1	-
TGTGCCAGCAGTTCGGGACAGATGAACACTGAAGCTTTCTTT	CASSSGQMNTEAFF	few	TRBV2	TRBJ1-1	TRBD1
TGCGCCAGCAGCTTGGCTCCGGACAGGGGGACAGATACGCAGTATTTT	CASSLAPDRGTDTQYF	few	TRBV5-1	TRBJ2-3	TRBD1
TGTGCCAGTAGCCCCTCTAATCCGGGATTCAACGTCCTGACTTTC	CASSPSNPGFNVLTF	-	TRBV19	TRBJ2-6	-
TGTGCCAGCGGTGGACAGGGGAGCGGTGAAAAACTGTTTTTT	CASGGQGSGEKLFF	-	TRBV27	TRBJ1-4	TRBD1
TGTGCCAGCAGCTTGAGTCCGGGACAGGGCCCCTACGAGCAGTACTTC	CASSLSPGQGPYEQYF	-	TRBV11-2	TRBJ2-7	TRBD1
TGTGCCAGCAGTTTGCGGCAGGGCGTTAGGGACACTGAAGCTTTCTTT	CASSLRQGVRDTEAFF	-	TRBV27	TRBJ1-1	-